This note documents a single T cell receptor (beta chain) sequence. The antigen is not known. This record belongs to a study of T cell responses to AZD1222 COVID-19 vaccine. Whole-study findings and limits: The CD4 TCRs associated with vaccination extended across spike and predominated at 160-218 and 743-854. Clonal diversity was possibly underestimated, and the donors were mostly white British, with more females.

Germline V gene lookup returns CDR1 MNHEY and CDR2 SMNVEV (reference sequence). The CDR3 covers 13 residues. V lost 0 bases, J lost 9 bases, and 9 bases lay in between. Measured with immunoSEQ multiplex PCR; TCRdb has only the in-frame clones, and not every one. The data contain some 130,000 clones, roughly 90% of them singletons. The J gene is TRBJ2-1, the V gene TRBV27; no clear D gene. Here the sequenced sample was peripheral blood, taken on day 0 of AZD1222 vaccination. This sequence was found in an adult in good health. Written as DNA, the CDR3 is TGTGCCAGCAGTTTATCGGCCCGAAGTGAGCAGTTCTTC. This gives the protein CASSLSARSEQFF.